Each of the 2 T cell receptor beta chains below was sequenced from the same sample in a study of cytomegalovirus exposure and HLA in healthy donors. The study ran its PCR with 60 Vbeta and 13 Jbeta primers. Data came from immunoSEQ multiplex PCR; TCRdb stores just in-frame clones and leaves some out. The sample lists around 200,000 clones; 79% were seen once. The sequenced sample consisted of PBMCs. These receptor sequences come from a woman aged 45 to 65 in good health and CMV-seronegative.

In its sample, this clone was seen a few times. The chain combines TRBV6-1 with TRBJ2-7; D possibly corresponds to TRBD2 (6 bases). The CDR3 is 14 amino acids. V was trimmed by 6 bases and J by 3 bases, leaving 15 bases between them. Germline V gene lookup returns CDR1 MNHNS and CDR2 SASEGT. The CDR3 nucleotides are TGTGCCAGCAGCCCGGGAGCCTCGGGCTACGAGCAGTACTTC. Its translation: CASSPGASGYEQYF.

The V call is TRBV9, the J call TRBJ1-3; possibly TRBD1 for D (6 bases). This CDR3 contains 15 residues. From germline, CDR1 is SGDLS and CDR2 YYNGEE. The V and J ends lost 3 bases and 0 bases respectively, with 10 bases between them. The CDR3 region is CASSARGSSGNTIYF. For the CDR3, the DNA is TGTGCCAGCAGCGCCAGGGGATCCTCTGGAAACACCATATATTTT. Full variable domain (remainder filled in from reference TRBV9 and TRBJ1-3): DSGVTQTPKHLITATGQRVTLRCSPRSGDLSVYWYQQSLDQGLQFLIQYYNGEERAKGNILERFSAQQFPDLHSELNLSSLELGDSALYFCASSARGSSGNTIYFGEGSWLTVV.